This TCR beta chain derives from a study of cytomegalovirus exposure and HLA in healthy donors. PCR involved 60 Vbeta and 13 Jbeta primers. Assay: immunoSEQ multiplex PCR; the TCRdb copy retains only in-frame clones and omits some. Among about 150,000 clones listed, about 64% were seen once. Looked up from germline, CDR1 is SNHLY and CDR2 is FYNNEI. The CDR3 sequence is 12 residues long. The V gene lost 6 bases and the J gene lost 7 bases, with 12 bases spanning the gap. A word on this clone: Its antigen is currently unknown.

The study's findings and limits: Available immune exposure information covered CMV serostatus only. Productive rates of about 87% or about 30% were seen for most TCR beta V segments in an earlier analysis. Later analysis associated a missense DCLRE1C variant with TCR beta V- and J-gene trimming.

The chain joins TRBV2 to TRBJ1-2; TRBD1 is a possible D gene (5 bases). Input material: PBMCs. This TCR was sampled from a woman in her forties in good health and CMV-seronegative. CDR3 protein: CASRQAAFGYTF. The CDR3, as DNA: TGTGCCAGCAGACAGGCTGCGTTTGGCTACACCTTC.